The 22 T cell receptor beta chains below come from one sample, sequenced in a study of blood T cell repertoires in COVID-19. Assay used: immunoSEQ multiplex PCR; TCRdb lists only in-frame clones, some missing. The sample holds about 430,000 clones, around 91% seen once. The material sequenced was PBMCs or T cells enriched from blood (not recorded which). The receptors stem from a man aged 25-45 years who had recovered from COVID-19.

V and J are TRBV30 and TRBJ2-3, with 13 bases lining up with TRBD2. In germline, CDR1 is GTSNPN, CDR2 SVGIG (reference sequence). This CDR3 has 16 residues. V shed 3 bases, J shed 1 base, and the junction held 4 bases outside the gene matches. In nucleotides, the CDR3 is TGTGCCTGGAGACTAGCGGGAGGGGTGGGCACAGATACGCAGTATTTT. Its translation is CAWRLAGGVGTDTQYF.

This chain connects TRBV7-3 to TRBJ2-5; perhaps TRBD1 as D (6 bases). Trimming shortened V by 4 bases and J by 4 bases, and 13 bases separated the two germline ends. Looked up from germline, CDR1 is SGHTA and CDR2 is FQGTGA. The CDR3 loop spans 14 amino acids. The CDR3 here is CASSSTGLGETQYF. Here the CDR3 DNA reads TGTGCCAGCAGCTCCACAGGGTTGGGAGAGACCCAGTACTTC.

CDR3 bases: TGTGCCAGCAGTCACGCCGGGACAGGGTTAGATACGCAGTATTTT. Translated: CASSHAGTGLDTQYF. This chain links TRBV28 with TRBJ2-3, with 9 bases identical to TRBD1. V was pared by 5 bases and J by 5 bases, with 8 bases of the junction left unmatched. The CDR3 length is 15 residues. Germline loops: CDR1 MDHEN, CDR2 SYDVKM.

This clone was seen only a few times. Other DNA sequences in this specimen translate into the identical CDR3. J is TRBJ1-5 and V is TRBV19; no definite D call. Deletions cut 2 bases from V and 4 bases from J, with 6 bases between. CDR1 is LNHDA, CDR2 SQIVND, per germline (reference sequence). The length of the CDR3 is 13 residues. For the CDR3, the DNA is TGTGCCAGTAGTATAAGAGTGAATCAGCCCCAGCATTTT. Translating gives CASSIRVNQPQHF.

V usage is TRBV14 and J usage is TRBJ2-2; a weak D match, TRBD2 (6 bases). Germline V gives CDR1 SGHDN, CDR2 FVKESK. Trimming left V 5 bases short and J 3 bases short, with 16 bases between. The CDR3 totals 16 residues. The CDR3, as DNA: TGTGCCAGCAGCGCCGGGCGTCGGGAGTACACCGGGGAGCTGTTTTTT. Translating gives CASSAGRREYTGELFF.

This chain joins TRBV19 and TRBJ2-7, with D possibly matching TRBD1 (6 bases). This CDR3 has 14 residues. CDR1 is LNHDA and CDR2 is SQIVND in the germline V gene (reference sequence). V was pared by 3 bases and J by 2 bases, with 11 bases between. CDR3 sequence: CASSMLAGAYEQYF. The DNA of the CDR3 is TGTGCCAGTAGTATGCTGGCAGGGGCCTACGAGCAGTACTTC.

V usage is TRBV18 and J usage is TRBJ2-7; TRBD2 matches at 7 bases. Germline values: CDR1 KGHSH, CDR2 LQKENI. The CDR3 length is 13 residues. The V and J ends lost 3 bases and 5 bases, in that order; junction bases with no gene match: 4. CDR3 bases: TGTGCCAGCTCACCTGGCGGGGGTCACGAGCAGTACTTC. Amino acids: CASSPGGGHEQYF.

The table lists this clone with a count of one. CDR3 bases: TGTGCCAGCAGCTTAAGACTAGCGGGAGGAACCACAGATACGCAGTATTTT. This codes for CASSLRLAGGTTDTQYF. The chain employs TRBV7-9 and TRBJ2-3, with 13 bases fitting TRBD2. CDR3 length equals 17 residues. The J segment lost 2 bases and the V segment lost 2 bases, leaving 4 bases of the junction unmatched. CDR1 is SEHNR and CDR2 is FQNEAQ in the germline V gene (reference sequence).

The rearrangement joins TRBV11-1 to TRBJ1-1; 7 bases fit TRBD1. The J segment lost 3 bases and the V segment lost 5 bases, leaving 6 bases of the junction unmatched. CDR1 is SGHAT, CDR2 FQDESV, per germline (reference sequence). The CDR3 runs 14 residues. In DNA form, the CDR3 reads TGTGCCAGCAGCAAAGGGGGCAGGTACACTGAAGCTTTCTTT. As protein: CASSKGGRYTEAFF.

The rearrangement joins TRBV10-3 to TRBJ1-6, with 8 bases fitting TRBD1. This CDR3 region has 16 residues. Germline V gene sequence: CDR1 ENHRY, CDR2 SYGVKD. V shed 3 bases and J 7 bases; nucleotides not matched to a gene: 8. In nucleotides, the CDR3 is TGTGCCATCAGTGATCCTGGACAGGGAGAGAATTCACCCCTCCACTTT. As protein: CAISDPGQGENSPLHF.

This clone was observed a single time. V usage is TRBV10-1 and J usage is TRBJ1-1; D is perhaps TRBD1 (6 bases). Per the germline V gene, CDR1 is WNHNN and CDR2 is SYGVQD (reference sequence). This CDR3 has 13 residues. V was clipped by 8 bases and J by 3 bases, with 13 bases between them. The chain's CDR3 is CASAGQRYTEAFF. For the CDR3, the DNA is TGCGCCAGCGCCGGACAGCGCTACACTGAAGCTTTCTTT.

The chain employs TRBV5-4 and TRBJ1-2; 9 nucleotides line up with TRBD1. V shed 3 bases, J shed 8 bases, and the junction held 8 bases outside the gene matches. This CDR3 has 14 amino acids. Germline CDR1 and CDR2: SGHNT and YYREEE (reference sequence). The CDR3 nucleotides read TGTGCCAGCAGCTCAGAACAGGGGGCGGGCGGCTACACCTTC. Translating it yields CASSSEQGAGGYTF.

V is TRBV25-1 and J is TRBJ2-7; 11 bases fit TRBD2. Germline V gene data show CDR1 as MGHDK and CDR2 as SYGVNS. This CDR3 region has 13 residues. V dropped 9 bases and J dropped 3; count of bases not matched to a gene: 4. The CDR3 is CASHSGRDYEQYF. CDR3 coding DNA: TGTGCCAGTCATAGCGGGAGGGACTACGAGCAGTACTTC.

This sequence joins TRBV12-5 and TRBJ2-1; D is possibly TRBD2 (5 bases). The CDR3 spans 12 residues. Trimming took 6 bases from V and 5 from J, leaving 8 bases between them. Germline V gives CDR1 LGHNT, CDR2 FRNRAP. The CDR3 DNA follows: TGTGCTAGTGGGTCGGGGAACAATGAGCAGTTCTTC. Translation gives CASGSGNNEQFF.

The chain links TRBV5-4 to TRBJ2-2; tentative D call: TRBD2 (5 bases). Trimming took 4 bases from V and 4 from J, leaving 17 bases between them. Germline V gene data show CDR1 as SGHNT and CDR2 as YYREEE (reference sequence). The CDR3 is 16 amino acids. The chain's CDR3 is CASSPVDSRATGELFF. DNA of the CDR3: TGTGCCAGCAGCCCGGTGGACTCCCGGGCCACCGGGGAGCTGTTTTTT.

The chain uses TRBV19 and TRBJ1-2; 7 bases are a match to TRBD1. From germline, CDR1 is LNHDA and CDR2 SQIVND (reference sequence). CDR3 size: 12 residues. With V trimmed by 6 bases and J by 8 bases, 6 bases remained unmatched. The CDR3 loop is CASSPGQRGYTF. The CDR3 DNA reads as TGTGCCAGTAGCCCGGGACAGCGGGGCTACACCTTC. Full variable domain (remainder filled in from reference TRBV19 and TRBJ1-2): DGGITQSPKYLFRKEGQNVTLSCEQNLNHDAMYWYRQDPGQGLRLIYYSQIVNDFQKGDIAEGYSVSREKKESFPLTVTSAQKNPTAFYLCASSPGQRGYTFGSGTRLTVV.

The chain has TRBV7-9 and TRBJ1-1, with D possibly being TRBD1 (6 bases). The V and J ends lost 5 bases and 7 bases respectively, with 20 bases between them. CDR3 length: 15 amino acids. Germline V lookup: CDR1 SEHNR, CDR2 FQNEAQ (reference sequence). CDR3: CASSARTAQPLEAFF. In DNA form, the CDR3 reads TGTGCCAGCAGCGCCCGGACAGCTCAACCCCTTGAAGCTTTCTTT.

V is TRBV5-1 and J is TRBJ2-3; D is perhaps TRBD1 (5 bases). Germline V CDR1 and CDR2: SGHRS, YFSETQ. V was clipped by 4 bases and J by 4 bases, with 10 bases between them. The CDR3 covers 13 residues. The DNA for the CDR3 is TGCGCCAGCAGCCCAGGGTGGGCAGATACGCAGTATTTT. Residues: CASSPGWADTQYF.

This chain links TRBV3-1 (or the pseudogene TRBV3-2) with TRBJ2-1; no definite D call. The germline V gene has CDR1 LGHDT and CDR2 YNNKEL (reference sequence). This CDR3 contains 14 residues. Trimming removed 4 bases at V and 4 bases at J, with 11 bases between. CDR3 bases: TGTGCCAGCAGCCCCCCCGGTAGATACAATGAGCAGTTCTTC. It codes for CASSPPGRYNEQFF.

The genes are TRBV28 and TRBJ1-2; D gene unclear. Germline V gene data show CDR1 as MDHEN and CDR2 as SYDVKM. The CDR3 is 19 amino acids. V lost 2 bases and J lost 0, with 22 bases in between. The CDR3 sequence: CASSLDYSELGLANYGYTF. CDR3 in DNA: TGTGCCAGCAGTTTAGATTATTCGGAGCTCGGTTTAGCTAACTATGGCTACACCTTC.

The chain uses TRBV6-5 and TRBJ2-7; 7 bases are shared with TRBD2. CDR3 length equals 14 residues. V was clipped by 8 bases and J by 4 bases; unmatched bases: 11. Germline values: CDR1 MNHEY, CDR2 SVGAGI. The CDR3: CASWGGSQPYEQYF. Here the CDR3 DNA reads TGTGCCAGCTGGGGGGGAAGTCAGCCATACGAGCAGTACTTC.

This clone was seen a handful of times. J is TRBJ2-3 and V is TRBV5-1; 7 bases agree with TRBD2. The CDR3 is 16 residues long. Germline V lookup: CDR1 SGHRS, CDR2 YFSETQ. Losses at the gene ends were 4 bases for V and 4 bases for J; bases not matched to a gene: 12. CDR3 amino acids: CASSPTWRERSDTQYF. CDR3 bases: TGCGCCAGCAGCCCTACCTGGCGGGAGCGCTCAGATACGCAGTATTTT.